The text below deals with one T cell receptor beta chain. The antigen remains unidentified. TCRdb re-derived calls from the 5' RACE reads in MiXCR, one entry per CDR3 protein. Among 570,000 or so distinct CDR3 sequences listed, more than 9% were seen once. This sample was included in a study of identical twins. Per the germline V gene, CDR1 is SGHNT and CDR2 is YYREEE (reference sequence). Trimming at V came to 5 bases and at J to 4 bases, leaving 10 bases not matched to a gene. The CDR3 covers 15 residues. Study-level points and caveats: Partial confounding of zero-insertion analyses by invariant MAIT and iNKT cells was possible.

A further study also used this sample, focusing on yellow fever vaccine responses in identical twins.

The chain recombines TRBV5-4 with TRBJ2-7; 9 nucleotides agree with TRBD1. Sequencing input: PBMCs. The clonotype originates from a woman between 18 and 29 years old in good health. CDR3 nucleotides: TGTGCCAGCAGAACTACCGGGACAGGGATGTACGAGCAGTACTTC. It specifies CASRTTGTGMYEQYF.